This T cell receptor (beta chain) is drawn from a study of cytomegalovirus exposure and HLA in healthy donors. Researchers ran the PCR with 60 Vbeta and 13 Jbeta primers. Sequencing was performed with immunoSEQ multiplex PCR; in TCRdb, only in-frame clones are kept and a portion is missing. Altogether 150,000 to 200,000 clones are present, more than 65% being singletons, with the ten largest covering less than 10%. The CDR3 is 16 residues long. V was pared by 5 bases and J by 8 bases, with 17 bases of the junction left unmatched. From germline, CDR1 is SGHVS and CDR2 FQNEAQ. The source of this sequence is a man between 18 and 29 years old in good health and CMV-seropositive. The sequencing input was PBMCs. V gene TRBV7-8 combines with J gene TRBJ1-2; 7 bases match TRBD1. CDR3 in amino acids: CASSPFDGGGADGYTF. CDR3 bases: TGTGCCAGCAGCCCTTTTGATGGAGGGGGCGCTGACGGCTACACCTTC.